The present TCR beta chain was sequenced within a study of blood T cell repertoires in COVID-19 (TCRdb year 2020). For the study in its entirety: The collaborator samples originated in the United States, Italy and Spain and spanned the acute and convalescent phases of COVID-19. Samples came from the ongoing ImmuneRACE study (first 160 participants) plus 1,254 subjects from 6 global collaborators. Sample metadata almost always included a de-identified subject ID, COVID-19 status, age in years and sex. The repertoires were released in a freely available public database meant as a resource for research on the immune response to SARS-CoV-2. Where HLA class I and class II types were available, the types were taken from metadata supplied by the sample provider, not from assay-based typing. The material from the prospective study consisted of cDNA or gDNA derived from T cells, B-cell-depleted T cells, or PBMCs. The dataset comprised deeply sampled blood TCRbeta repertoires from subjects exposed to, actively infected with, or recovered from COVID-19.

TCRbeta CDR3 regions were amplified from genomic DNA using the immunoSEQ Assay, a bias-controlled multiplex PCR. The source study handled its data this way. Nucleated cell counts per sample were estimated from amplification of reference gene primers within the assay. Sequence reads were collapsed and filtered to measure the absolute abundance of every unique TCRbeta CDR3 rearrangement. For each sample, productive Simpson clonality was calculated by taking the square root of Simpson's diversity index across productive rearrangements. TCRdb provides this immuneACCESS table in a form limited to in-frame rearrangements. Some clones are lacking; in checked studies, under half of them reflect an unresolved V gene, and why the rest are absent is not known. V, J and clone size are those of that table, while D and trimming were read from the DNA. Counted in this sample were about 230,000 clones; roughly 79% of them appeared once. In total, the top ten clones hold 7.5% to 8% of the sample.

At the junction V is shortened by 6 bases and J by 4 bases, with 12 bases in between. From its cysteine to its phenylalanine, the CDR3 spans 13 amino acids. Only the CDR3 DNA stays, 39 bases, in frame from base 1. The germline V gene yields MDHEN for CDR1 and SYDVKM for CDR2. What the work shows at the level of the full study, not this receptor alone: The amount of clinical and demographic metadata varied by source and participant and was provided uncurated.

As regards this clone: Which antigen it targets is not known. Per-base qualities were not stored, and no clone one base away is much larger. The same CDR3 also results from other DNA sequences found in this sample.

One collaborating source in Seattle enrolled patients while the patients were actively infected and followed the patients over time throughout the course of disease. Each collaborating institution followed its own protocols to collect whole blood in K2EDTA tubes. For TCRbeta analysis, collaborator samples were shipped as frozen whole blood, as isolated PBMCs, or as DNA extracted from either sample type. The sequenced sample consisted of peripheral blood. The clonotype comes from an elderly woman with COVID-19, enrolled during active disease. This sequence uses TRBV28 and TRBJ1-2; a tentative D match to TRBD1 spans 6 bases. The CDR3 reads as follows: CASSPDRSYGYTF. The nucleotides are TGTGCCAGCAGCCCGGACAGATCCTATGGCTACACCTTC.